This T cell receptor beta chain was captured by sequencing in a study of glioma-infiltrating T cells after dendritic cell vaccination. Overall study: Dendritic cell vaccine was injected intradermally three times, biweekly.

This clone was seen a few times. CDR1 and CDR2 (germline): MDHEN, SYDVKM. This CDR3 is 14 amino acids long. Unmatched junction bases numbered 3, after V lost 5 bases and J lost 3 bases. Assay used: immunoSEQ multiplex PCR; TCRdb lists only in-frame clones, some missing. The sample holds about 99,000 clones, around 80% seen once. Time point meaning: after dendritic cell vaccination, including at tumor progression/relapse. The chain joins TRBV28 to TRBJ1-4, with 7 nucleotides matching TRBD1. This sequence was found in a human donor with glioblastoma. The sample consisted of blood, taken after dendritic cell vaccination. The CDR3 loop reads CASSTQGPNEKLFF. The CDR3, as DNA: TGTGCCAGCAGTACACAGGGGCCTAATGAAAAACTGTTTTTT.